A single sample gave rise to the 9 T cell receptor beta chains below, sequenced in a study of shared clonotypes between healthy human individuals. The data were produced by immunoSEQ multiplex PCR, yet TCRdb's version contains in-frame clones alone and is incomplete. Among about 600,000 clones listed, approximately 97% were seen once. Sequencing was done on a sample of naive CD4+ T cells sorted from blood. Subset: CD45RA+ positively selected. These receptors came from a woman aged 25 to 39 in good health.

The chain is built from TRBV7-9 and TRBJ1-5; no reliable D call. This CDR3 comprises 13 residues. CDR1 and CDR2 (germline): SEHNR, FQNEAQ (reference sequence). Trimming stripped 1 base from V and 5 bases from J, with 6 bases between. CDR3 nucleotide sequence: TGTGCCAGCAGCTTAGGGCTGTATCAGCCCCAGCATTTT. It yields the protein CASSLGLYQPQHF.

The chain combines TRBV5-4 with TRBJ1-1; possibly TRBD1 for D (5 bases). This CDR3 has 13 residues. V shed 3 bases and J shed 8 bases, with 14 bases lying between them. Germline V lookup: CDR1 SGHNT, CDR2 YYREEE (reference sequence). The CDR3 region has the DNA TGTGCCAGCAGCTCGTATTACAGGAGAGAAGCTTTCTTT. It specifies CASSSYYRREAFF.

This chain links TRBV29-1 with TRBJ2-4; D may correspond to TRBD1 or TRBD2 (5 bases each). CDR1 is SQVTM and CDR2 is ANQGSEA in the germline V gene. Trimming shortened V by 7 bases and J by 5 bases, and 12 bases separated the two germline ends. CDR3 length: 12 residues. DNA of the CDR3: TGCAGCGGTAGGGACGGTGAAAACATTCAGTACTTC. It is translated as CSGRDGENIQYF.

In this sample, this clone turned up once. CDR3 amino acids: CASGGQTSGANVLTF. In DNA form, the CDR3 reads TGTGCCAGCGGGGGTCAGACCTCTGGGGCCAACGTCCTGACTTTC. V usage is TRBV5-8 and J usage is TRBJ2-6; D is perhaps TRBD1 or TRBD2 (5 bases each). V was trimmed by 7 bases and J by 0 bases, leaving 11 bases between them. The CDR3 length is 15 residues. Looked up from germline, CDR1 is SGHTS and CDR2 is YDEGEE.

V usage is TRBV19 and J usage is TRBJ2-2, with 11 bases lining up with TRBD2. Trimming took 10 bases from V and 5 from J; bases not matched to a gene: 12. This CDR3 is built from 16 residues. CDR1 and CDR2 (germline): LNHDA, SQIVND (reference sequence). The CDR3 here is CATGLAGGFMTGELFF. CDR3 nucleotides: TGTGCCACCGGGCTAGCGGGAGGTTTTATGACCGGGGAGCTGTTTTTT.

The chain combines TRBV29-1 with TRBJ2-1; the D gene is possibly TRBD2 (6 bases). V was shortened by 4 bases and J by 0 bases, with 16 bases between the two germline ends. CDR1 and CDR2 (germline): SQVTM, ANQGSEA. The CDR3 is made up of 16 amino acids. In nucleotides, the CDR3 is TGCAGCGTTGCCCTGACTAGACGAAGCTCCTACAATGAGCAGTTCTTC. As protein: CSVALTRRSSYNEQFF.

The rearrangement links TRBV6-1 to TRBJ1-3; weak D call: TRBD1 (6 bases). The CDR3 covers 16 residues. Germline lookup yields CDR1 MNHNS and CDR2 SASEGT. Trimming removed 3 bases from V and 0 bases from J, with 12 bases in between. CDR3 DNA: TGTGCCAGCAGTGACGGACAGTATTTCTCTGGAAACACCATATATTTT. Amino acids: CASSDGQYFSGNTIYF.

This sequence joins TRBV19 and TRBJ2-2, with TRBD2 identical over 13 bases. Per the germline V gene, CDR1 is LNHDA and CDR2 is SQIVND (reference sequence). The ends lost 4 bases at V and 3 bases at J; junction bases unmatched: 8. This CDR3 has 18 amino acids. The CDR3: CASSTPTSGRFHTGELFF. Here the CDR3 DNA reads TGTGCCAGTAGTACGCCGACTAGCGGGAGGTTTCACACCGGGGAGCTGTTTTTT.

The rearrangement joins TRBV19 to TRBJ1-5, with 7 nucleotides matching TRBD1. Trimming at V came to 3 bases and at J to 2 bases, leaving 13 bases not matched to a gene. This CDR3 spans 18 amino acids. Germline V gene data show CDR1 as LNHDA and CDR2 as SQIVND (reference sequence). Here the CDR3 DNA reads TGTGCCAGTAGTATTTCGGTCCCTCAGGGGGGCGGCAATCAGCCCCAGCATTTT. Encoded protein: CASSISVPQGGGNQPQHF.